The table lists the clone carrying this T cell receptor beta chain with a count of one. Its antigen is unknown. The germline V gene has CDR1 SGHVS and CDR2 FQNEAQ. Trimming took off 1 base at V and 4 bases at J, with 12 bases between the two ends. The CDR3 sequence is 15 residues long. TCRdb reanalysed the reads using MiXCR and keeps one entry per CDR3 protein. The sample shows more than 95,000 distinct CDR3 sequences, roughly a third of them seen only once. The sample comes from a study of T cell repertoires in cytomegalovirus infection. At the level of the study: From public TCR beta signatures came an indication of both CMV infection and matching HLA type.

General study findings and limits: Carriage of CMV together with the relevant HLA was identifiable through cumulative public TCR beta family frequency. Dominating the ex vivo response were HLA-C-restricted CMV-specific TCR beta clonotypes.

The TCR sequence derives from a human donor in good health (CMV status not recorded). Some clones in this sample may be carry-over from other donors' samples. Material: CD8+ T cells from cultured PBMCs, obtained from culture after CMV antigen stimulation. The J gene is TRBJ2-3, the V gene TRBV7-8; maybe TRBD1 (5 bases). The CDR3 DNA is TGTGCCAGCAGCTTAGTTTCAGGGTCGGCAGATACGCAGTATTTT. Translation gives CASSLVSGSADTQYF.